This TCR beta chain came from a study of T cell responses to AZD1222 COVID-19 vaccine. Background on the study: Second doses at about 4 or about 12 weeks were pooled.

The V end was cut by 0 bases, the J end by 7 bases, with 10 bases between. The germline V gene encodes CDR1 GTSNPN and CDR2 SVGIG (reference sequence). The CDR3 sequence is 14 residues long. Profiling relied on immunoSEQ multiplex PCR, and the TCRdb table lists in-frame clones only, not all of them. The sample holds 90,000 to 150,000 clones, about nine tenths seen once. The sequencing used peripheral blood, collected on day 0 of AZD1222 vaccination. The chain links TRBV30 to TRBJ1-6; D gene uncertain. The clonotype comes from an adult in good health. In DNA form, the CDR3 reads TGTGCCTGGAGTGTGCAACAAGGGAATTCACCCCTCCACTTT. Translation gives CAWSVQQGNSPLHF.